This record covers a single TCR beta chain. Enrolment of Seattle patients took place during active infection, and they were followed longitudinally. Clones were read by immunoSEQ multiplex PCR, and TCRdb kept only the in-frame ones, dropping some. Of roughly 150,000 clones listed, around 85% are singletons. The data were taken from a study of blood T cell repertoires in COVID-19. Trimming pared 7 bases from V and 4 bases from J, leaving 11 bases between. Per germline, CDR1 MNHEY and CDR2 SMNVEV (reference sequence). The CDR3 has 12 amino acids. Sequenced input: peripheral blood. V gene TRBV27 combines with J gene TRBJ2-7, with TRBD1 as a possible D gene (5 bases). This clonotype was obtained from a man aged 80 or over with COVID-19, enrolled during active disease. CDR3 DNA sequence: TGTGCCAGCAAGAGAACAGGATACGAGCAGTACTTC. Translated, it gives CASKRTGYEQYF.